This T cell receptor (beta chain) was recorded in a study of beta chain features in type 1 diabetes (dated by TCRdb to 2016 to 2019). Study-level background: Mean age, gender distribution, total cell number and subset yield did not differ between patients and healthy donors. Across all samples, some 99 million sorted cells were examined, and cell number per subset correlated strongly with RNA yield. In the study, recently diagnosed type 1 diabetes patients and matched healthy donors were compared on the TCRB repertoires of their sorted circulating CD4+ T cell subsets. Regulatory and stem cell-like memory subsets were isolated from only 8 patients and about eight healthy donors, whereas naive and central memory subsets came from all 28 donors.

There are 15 amino acids in the CDR3, from cysteine to phenylalanine inclusive. Only the CDR3 part of the read is kept: 45 bases, read in frame from the first base. V drops 4 bases and J drops 0 bases, leaving 13 bases in between. CDR1 MDHEN and CDR2 SYDVKM were looked up in the germline V gene. Details on this clone: Which antigen it targets is not known. Within one base of it there is no much larger clone, and no base qualities were kept.

The High Capacity cDNA Reverse Transcription Kit was used to reverse transcribe all of the isolated RNA, meaning that expressed TCRB transcripts were what got sequenced. Deep immunoSEQ sequencing was performed on naive, central memory and regulatory T cell samples, with an average of about 3.57 million total reads per sample. Sorted cells were lysed in RLT buffer and RNA was extracted with DNase-treated RNeasy Micro or Mini kits, depending on cell number. To prevent cross-contamination, each cell subset was processed individually, whereas patient and healthy donor samples were processed jointly. Using the immunoSEQ multiplex PCR, TCRB sequences were amplified from cDNA into 87-bp fragments spanning the CDR3 region. The amplicons were sequenced using the Illumina HiSeq platform. The study's processing was this. PCR bias was computationally corrected using synthetic template baselines, reads within Hamming distance 2 were collapsed, and singletons that could not be merged were discarded. Reads were aligned to IMGT to assign V, D and J genes, CDR3 length, and insertions or deletions at six rearrangement sites. Within each subset, clonotype counts were normalized to sorted cell number, after which true diversity and Gini coefficients were computed with the tcR R package. Repertoire sharing was quantified using the overlap coefficient calculated on TCRB nucleotide sequences. As a proxy for the pre-selection repertoire, out-of-frame TCRB sequences from naive cells were analyzed. The table was pulled from immuneACCESS by TCRdb, which kept in-frame rearrangements only. Such tables lose some clones; where checked, under half of the loss comes from unresolved V genes, and the rest has no known cause. V and J calls and clone size are given by that table; D and trimming were obtained from the DNA. For this sample the table gives about 930,000 clones, of which roughly 17% were detected only once. The ten biggest clones cover 0.023% of the sample.

Each donor gave one peripheral blood draw, roughly 0.12 L on average, collected into heparinised tubes. Naive, central memory, regulatory and stem cell-like memory CD4+ T cells were sorted on a BD FACSAria II using a panel including CD45RO, CCR7, CD25, CD127, CD95 and CD27. A purity above 98% was achieved for all sorted populations. Right away, PBMCs were isolated by Lymphoprep density gradient centrifugation and were stained directly, with no culture step. To minimize batch effects, samples were stained and sorted in pairs, one healthy donor with one patient per experiment. The paper's findings and limits, for the study overall: The naive, central memory and regulatory TCRB repertoires appeared to resemble one another more closely among patients than among healthy donors. Because cDNA was sequenced instead of genomic DNA, highly expressing activated cells could be over-represented, though the groups showed no difference in activation or CD3 levels. Because small numbers of individuals were included in the HLA sub-analyses, any influence of HLA type on TCRB rearrangement was left unresolved. Shorter templates might be favored by PCR, yet because patient and control samples were amplified and corrected together, any such skew would affect both groups equally. Fewer insertions and more nucleotide deletions at VDJ recombination sites were observed in patients with type 1 diabetes, implying thymic rearrangement abnormalities. In all four CD4+ subsets, TCRB CDR3 length was moderately but significantly shorter in type 1 diabetes patients.

This receptor was identified in a woman between 18 and 29 years old in good health. Recombination connected TRBV28 to TRBJ2-7; TRBD1 might be the D gene, on 5 matching bases. Sequencing was done on a sample of naive CD4+ T cells from blood. According to the study, the label for this sample's cell subset or site signals: true naive CD4+ T cells. The sequenced DNA is TGTGCCAGCAGTTCCCAGACAGTGAGCTCCTACGAGCAGTACTTC. This yields the protein CASSSQTVSSYEQYF.